The 5 T cell receptor beta chains presented below share a single source sample, sequenced in a study of blood T cell repertoires in COVID-19. Sequencing was performed with immunoSEQ multiplex PCR; in TCRdb, only in-frame clones are kept and a portion is missing. This sample has about 240,000 clones, with more than 70% found just once. Sequenced: peripheral blood. Receptor source: a man older than 75 with acute or convalescent COVID-19.

The rearrangement uses TRBV5-5 and TRBJ1-6; possibly TRBD1 for D (5 bases). The CDR3 is 17 amino acids. V gave up 1 base and J gave up 6 bases, with 17 bases separating them. From germline, CDR1 is SGHKS and CDR2 YYEKEE (reference sequence). For the CDR3, the DNA is TGTGCCAGCAGCTTGTCTCCTGGCCCCGGGGGTAATTCACCCCTCCACTTT. This codes for CASSLSPGPGGNSPLHF.

This clone was detected only once. J is TRBJ1-2 and V is TRBV6-5, with D possibly TRBD1 on 6 matching bases. The germline gives CDR1 MNHEY, CDR2 SVGAGI. The CDR3 has 16 residues. Trimming shortened V by 0 bases and J by 4 bases, and 15 bases separated the two germline ends. CDR3 sequence reads: CASSYSTRGRGYGYTF. For the CDR3, the DNA is TGTGCCAGCAGTTACTCGACGCGGGGGCGCGGCTATGGCTACACCTTC.

The V and J genes are TRBV3-1 (or the pseudogene TRBV3-2) and TRBJ1-1; no reliable D call. This CDR3 comprises 13 residues. CDR1 is LGHDT and CDR2 is YNNKEL in the germline V gene (reference sequence). V shed 4 bases and J shed 5 bases, with 11 bases lying between them. DNA for the CDR3: TGTGCCAGCAGCCGGCGACTAGCGACTGAAGCTTTCTTT. Translating gives CASSRRLATEAFF.

J is TRBJ2-4 and V is TRBV6-2 or TRBV6-3; D possibly corresponds to TRBD2 (6 bases). The CDR3 loop spans 14 amino acids. Trimming cost V 2 bases and J 7 bases, with 12 bases left between them. Germline V lookup: CDR1 MNHEY, CDR2 SVGEGT. The CDR3 protein is CASSYAGRLNIQYF. The CDR3 DNA sequence: TGTGCCAGCAGTTACGCGGGGAGGCTTAACATTCAGTACTTC.

A remark on this clone: At the DNA level, this CDR3 is encoded by other sequences in the same sample as well. The chain uses TRBV9 and TRBJ1-2; D perhaps matches TRBD1 (6 bases). Per germline, CDR1 SGDLS and CDR2 YYNGEE. CDR3 length equals 13 residues. Trimming removed 0 bases from V and 5 bases from J, with 8 bases in between. CDR3 region: CASSVGGTYGYTF. CDR3 DNA sequence: TGTGCCAGCAGCGTAGGGGGGACATATGGCTACACCTTC.